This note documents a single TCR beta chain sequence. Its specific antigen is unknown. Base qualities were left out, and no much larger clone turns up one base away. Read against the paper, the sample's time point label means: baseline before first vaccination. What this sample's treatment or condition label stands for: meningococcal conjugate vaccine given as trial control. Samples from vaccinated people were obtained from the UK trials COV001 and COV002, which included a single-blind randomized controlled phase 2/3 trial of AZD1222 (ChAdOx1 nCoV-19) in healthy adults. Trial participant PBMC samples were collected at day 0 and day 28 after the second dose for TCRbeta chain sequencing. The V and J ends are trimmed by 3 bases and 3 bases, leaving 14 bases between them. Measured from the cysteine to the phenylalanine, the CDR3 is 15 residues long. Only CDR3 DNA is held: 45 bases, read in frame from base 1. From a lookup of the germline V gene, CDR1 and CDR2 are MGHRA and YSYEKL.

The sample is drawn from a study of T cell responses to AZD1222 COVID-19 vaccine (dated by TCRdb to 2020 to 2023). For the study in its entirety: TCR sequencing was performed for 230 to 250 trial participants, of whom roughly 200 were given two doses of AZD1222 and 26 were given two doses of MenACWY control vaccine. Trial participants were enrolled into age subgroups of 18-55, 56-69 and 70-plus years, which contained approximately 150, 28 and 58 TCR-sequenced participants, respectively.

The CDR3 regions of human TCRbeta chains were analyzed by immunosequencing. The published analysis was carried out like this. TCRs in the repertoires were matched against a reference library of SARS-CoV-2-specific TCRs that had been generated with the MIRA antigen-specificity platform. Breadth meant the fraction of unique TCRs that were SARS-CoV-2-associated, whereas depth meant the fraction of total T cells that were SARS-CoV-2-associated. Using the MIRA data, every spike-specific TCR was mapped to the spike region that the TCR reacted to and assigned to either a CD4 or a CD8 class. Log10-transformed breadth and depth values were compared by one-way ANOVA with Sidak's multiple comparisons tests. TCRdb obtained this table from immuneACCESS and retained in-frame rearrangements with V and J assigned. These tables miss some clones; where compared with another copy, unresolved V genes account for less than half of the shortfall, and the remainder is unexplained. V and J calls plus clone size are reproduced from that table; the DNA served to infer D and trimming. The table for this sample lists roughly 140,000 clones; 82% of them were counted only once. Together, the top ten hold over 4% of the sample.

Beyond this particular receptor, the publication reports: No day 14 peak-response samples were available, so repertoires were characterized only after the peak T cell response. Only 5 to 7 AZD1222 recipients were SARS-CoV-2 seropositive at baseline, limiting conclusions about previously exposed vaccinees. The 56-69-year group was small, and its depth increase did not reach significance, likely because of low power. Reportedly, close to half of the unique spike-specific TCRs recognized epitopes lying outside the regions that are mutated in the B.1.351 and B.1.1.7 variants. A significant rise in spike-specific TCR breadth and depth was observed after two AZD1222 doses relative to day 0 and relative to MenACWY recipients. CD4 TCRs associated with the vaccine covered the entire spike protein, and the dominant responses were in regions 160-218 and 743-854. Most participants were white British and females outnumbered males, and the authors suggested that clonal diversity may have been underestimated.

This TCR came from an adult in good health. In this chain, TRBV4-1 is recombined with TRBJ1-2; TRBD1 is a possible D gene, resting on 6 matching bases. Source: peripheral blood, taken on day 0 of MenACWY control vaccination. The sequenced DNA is TGCGCCAGCAGCCACCCCGGGGGGCTCGACTATGGCTACACCTTC. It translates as CASSHPGGLDYGYTF.